The sequence of this T cell receptor (beta chain) was determined in a study of T cell responses to AZD1222 COVID-19 vaccine. General observations from the study: Following two doses of AZD1222, Spike-specific TCR breadth and depth rose.

Second doses at about 4 or about 12 weeks were pooled. The CDR3 loop spans 14 amino acids. V lost 3 bases to trimming and J lost 1 base, with 6 bases between them. Germline CDR1 is LNHDA and CDR2 is SQIVND (reference sequence). In regard to this clone: Its antigen is unidentified.

Data came from immunoSEQ multiplex PCR; TCRdb stores just in-frame clones and leaves some out. The sample holds about 81,000 clones, 70% to 90% seen once. The receptor was derived from an adult who received the AZD1222 COVID-19 vaccine. The rearrangement joins TRBV19 to TRBJ2-2; D remains ambiguous. The specimen was peripheral blood, collected 28 days after the second AZD1222 dose. The CDR3: CASSMDGNTGELFF. The DNA for the CDR3 is TGTGCCAGTAGTATGGACGGGAACACCGGGGAGCTGTTTTTT. Using reference TRBV19 and TRBJ2-2 for the parts outside the CDR3, the full variable domain is DGGITQSPKYLFRKEGQNVTLSCEQNLNHDAMYWYRQDPGQGLRLIYYSQIVNDFQKGDIAEGYSVSREKKESFPLTVTSAQKNPTAFYLCASSMDGNTGELFFGEGSRLTVL.